This T cell receptor beta chain is from a study of blood T cell repertoires in COVID-19. Study-wide background: T cells, B-cell-depleted T cells, or PBMCs supplied cDNA or gDNA.

This CDR3 contains 13 residues. V was clipped by 10 bases and J by 7 bases, with 17 bases between them. Germline lookup yields CDR1 MDHEN and CDR2 SYDVKM. This study enrolled people aged about 18 to 100 from roughly 22 US geographic areas. Participant reports of clinical history set cohort assignment. Under the authors' procedure: Scientists estimated how many nucleated cells there were by amplifying reference gene primers. Sequencing was performed with immunoSEQ multiplex PCR; in TCRdb, only in-frame clones are kept and a portion is missing. V and J calls and clone size are as listed in that table; D and trimming were resolved from the DNA. The table has about 240,000 clones, approximately 83% seen once.

The clonotype was recovered from a middle-aged woman who had been exposed to COVID-19. This chain links TRBV28 with TRBJ1-5; D gene unclear. The sequencing input was PBMCs or T cells enriched from blood (not recorded which). The CDR3 nucleotides read TGTGCCACCCGCTCTGGAGGGTTACAGCCCCAGCATTTT. Residues: CATRSGGLQPQHF.